These 24 T cell receptor beta chains came from one sample sequenced in a study of a mutant IDH1 vaccine in newly diagnosed glioma. Profiling relied on immunoSEQ multiplex PCR, and the TCRdb table lists in-frame clones only, not all of them. The sample contains about 64,000 clones, 74% of which appear only once. Documented time point: week 35, safety follow-up. In every dose of vaccine, 300 ug of mutant IDH1 20-mer peptide was given alongside topical imiquimod. No antigen is known for these receptors. Sequenced material: PBMCs, taken from a glioma patient whose treatment included an IDH1 peptide vaccine. The source of these receptors is a middle-aged man with glioma.

This rearrangement joins TRBV10-3 to TRBJ1-3; 9 bases line up with TRBD1. The length of the CDR3 is 15 residues. Germline CDR1 ENHRY, CDR2 SYGVKD. The J segment lost 8 bases and the V segment lost 0 bases, leaving 5 bases of the junction unmatched. The CDR3 DNA is TGTGCCATCAGTGAGTCGGACAGGGGAGCGGACACCATATATTTT. Protein: CAISESDRGADTIYF.

The CDR3 sequence: CATDRGAYNEQFF. CDR3 DNA sequence: TGTGCCACGGACAGGGGAGCCTACAATGAGCAGTTCTTC. The rearrangement links TRBV7-9 to TRBJ2-1; the match to TRBD1 covers 9 bases. V lost 10 bases and J lost 2; bases outside the gene matches: 3. Germline V gives CDR1 SEHNR, CDR2 FQNEAQ (reference sequence). CDR3 size: 13 residues.

This clone was counted a single time. The CDR3 DNA follows: TGTGCCATCAGTGAGGGACAGGGAGGGAATCAGCCCCAGCATTTT. Its translation is CAISEGQGGNQPQHF. This chain links TRBV10-3 with TRBJ1-5; 8 bases agree with TRBD1. V lost 2 bases to trimming and J lost 4 bases; unmatched junction nucleotides: 4. CDR1 and CDR2 (germline): ENHRY, SYGVKD. The CDR3 loop spans 15 amino acids.

This chain links TRBV19 with TRBJ1-6; TRBD1 matches 8 bases. This CDR3 contains 16 residues. With 5 bases clipped from V and 6 bases from J, the junction kept 9 bases outside the gene matches. The germline gives CDR1 LNHDA, CDR2 SQIVND (reference sequence). Written as DNA, the CDR3 is TGTGCCAGTAGTCCCTCGACAGGGGAGCGTAATTCACCCCTCCACTTT. This gives the protein CASSPSTGERNSPLHF. Variable domain in full (rest from reference TRBV19 and TRBJ1-6): DGGITQSPKYLFRKEGQNVTLSCEQNLNHDAMYWYRQDPGQGLRLIYYSQIVNDFQKGDIAEGYSVSREKKESFPLTVTSAQKNPTAFYLCASSPSTGERNSPLHFGNGTRLTVT.

The CDR3 bases are TGTGCCTGGACAGACCGAATGAACACTGAAGCTTTCTTT. Protein: CAWTDRMNTEAFF. The V gene is TRBV30, the J gene TRBJ1-1; no clear D. Trimming shortened V by 4 bases and J by 0 bases, and 9 bases separated the two germline ends. The CDR3 covers 13 residues. Germline loops: CDR1 GTSNPN, CDR2 SVGIG (reference sequence).

The rearrangement joins TRBV6-6 to TRBJ1-5; no reliable D call. The CDR3 is 16 residues long. Between the trimmed V and J ends, which lost 4 bases and 2 bases, there was a span of 15 bases. CDR1 and CDR2 (germline): MNHNY, SVGAGI (reference sequence). CDR3 DNA sequence: TGTGCCAGCAGTTTCTCGACGCTTCACGGCAATCAGCCCCAGCATTTT. This codes for CASSFSTLHGNQPQHF.

The chain employs TRBV7-8 and TRBJ2-4; D is perhaps TRBD2 (5 bases). Germline CDR1 SGHVS, CDR2 FQNEAQ. V lost 3 bases and J lost 6, with 12 bases in between. The CDR3 loop spans 14 amino acids. CDR3 sequence reads: CASSFRGSRNIQYF. The CDR3 DNA reads TGTGCCAGCAGCTTTAGAGGGAGCCGAAACATTCAGTACTTC.

The genes are TRBV6-6 and TRBJ1-1; D ambiguous. The CDR3 length is 14 residues. Germline V gives CDR1 MNHNY, CDR2 SVGAGI (reference sequence). Trimming shortened V by 7 bases and J by 3 bases, and 15 bases separated the two germline ends. The CDR3 spells CASTFTEKDTEAFF. The CDR3 nucleotides read TGTGCCAGCACCTTTACCGAGAAGGACACTGAAGCTTTCTTT.

The chain recombines TRBV15 with TRBJ1-4; D gene ambiguous. CDR1 and CDR2 (germline): LNHNV, YYDKDF (reference sequence). Trimming cost V 8 bases and J 5 bases, with 18 bases left between them. There are 15 residues in the CDR3. The CDR3 reads CATAFRGPGNEKLFF. CDR3 sequence (DNA): TGTGCCACCGCATTCCGAGGGCCTGGGAATGAAAAACTGTTTTTT.

V is TRBV10-3 and J is TRBJ2-7; D is ambiguous. Germline lookup yields CDR1 ENHRY and CDR2 SYGVKD. The V end lost 5 bases, the J end lost 5 bases, and 10 bases lay between the germline ends. The CDR3 extends over 12 amino acids. CDR3 bases: TGTGCCATCAGTCAGTACACTGACGAGCAGTACTTC. Translating gives CAISQYTDEQYF.

The CDR3 loop is CASSFDSSTDTQYF. The CDR3 nucleotides read TGTGCCAGCAGCTTCGACAGCAGCACAGATACGCAGTATTTT. This sequence joins TRBV11-3 and TRBJ2-3; maybe TRBD1 (5 bases). CDR1 SGHNT and CDR2 YENEEA come from the germline V gene. The germline V and J ends were trimmed by 3 bases and 0 bases, with 7 bases remaining between them. The length of the CDR3 is 14 residues.

The chain links TRBV5-4 to TRBJ1-4; a weak D match, TRBD1 (5 bases). Germline V gene lookup returns CDR1 SGHNT and CDR2 YYREEE (reference sequence). This CDR3 is 12 amino acids long. The V end lost 3 bases, the J end lost 8 bases, and 8 bases lay between the germline ends. The CDR3 DNA reads as TGTGCCAGCAGCTGGGGGTCCGAAAAACTGTTTTTT. As protein: CASSWGSEKLFF.

The chain couples TRBV7-9 to TRBJ1-5; a weak D match, TRBD1 (5 bases). Trimming left V 4 bases short and J 11 bases short, with 12 bases between. CDR3 length: 12 amino acids. Germline V CDR1 and CDR2: SEHNR, FQNEAQ (reference sequence). CDR3: CASSSHKGSQHF. In nucleotides, the CDR3 is TGTGCCAGCAGCTCCCACAAGGGGTCCCAGCATTTT.

This clone was recorded only once. This chain connects TRBV15 to TRBJ1-2, with a tentative D call TRBD1 (6 bases). Trimming stripped 0 bases from V and 4 bases from J, with 12 bases between. Germline values: CDR1 LNHNV, CDR2 YYDKDF (reference sequence). The CDR3 consists of 15 residues. Here the CDR3 DNA reads TGTGCCACCAGCAGAGAAGGCAGGGGTAGCTATGGCTACACCTTC. Translation gives CATSREGRGSYGYTF.

The rearrangement joins TRBV6-5 to TRBJ2-5; 9 bases match TRBD2. V gave up 8 bases and J gave up 4 bases; unmatched junction bases: 5. The CDR3 spans 13 residues. Germline CDR1 is MNHEY and CDR2 is SVGAGI. The CDR3 region has the DNA TGTGCCAGCGGGGGTAGCGGGGGAGAGACCCAGTACTTC. Its translation: CASGGSGGETQYF.

This chain joins TRBV6-4 and TRBJ2-3; D call uncertain. The CDR3 consists of 13 residues. Germline values: CDR1 MRHNA, CDR2 SNTAGT. The germline V and J ends were trimmed by 5 bases and 1 base, with 7 bases remaining between them. The CDR3 coding sequence is TGTGCCAGCAGTTACCGCCGCACAGATACGCAGTATTTT. Its translation is CASSYRRTDTQYF.

This clone appeared once. This chain joins TRBV18 and TRBJ1-1, with D possibly being TRBD1 (6 bases). Trimming pared 3 bases from V and 0 bases from J, leaving 11 bases between. The CDR3 length is 15 residues. Germline CDR1 is KGHSH and CDR2 is LQKENI. In DNA, the CDR3 is TGTGCCAGCTCACCTACAGGGTCCGTGAACACTGAAGCTTTCTTT. Translation: CASSPTGSVNTEAFF.

This clone was counted once. The gene calls are TRBV27 and TRBJ2-7; TRBD1 agrees at 7 bases. There are 14 residues in the CDR3. Per the germline V gene, CDR1 is MNHEY and CDR2 is SMNVEV (reference sequence). V lost 6 bases to trimming and J lost 1 base; unmatched junction nucleotides: 6. The CDR3 region is CASRALDRSYEQYF. CDR3 DNA: TGTGCCAGCAGGGCCCTGGACAGGTCCTACGAGCAGTACTTC.

V and J are TRBV12-1 and TRBJ2-5; TRBD1, as called in the table, went unchecked against the DNA. TRBV12-1 is designated a pseudogene. The CDR3 length is 12 residues. CDR3 bases: TGTGCCAGCAGCCACCATCAGGAGACCCAGTACTTC. Translation gives CASSHHQETQYF.

This clone was seen more than once but under ten times. The gene calls are TRBV7-9 and TRBJ1-1, with TRBD1 as a possible D gene (5 bases). Trimming took off 5 bases at V and 0 bases at J, with 13 bases between the two ends. This CDR3 region has 15 residues. Germline values: CDR1 SEHNR, CDR2 FQNEAQ (reference sequence). CDR3 in DNA: TGTGCCAGCAGCGCCCGACAGATTATGAACACTGAAGCTTTCTTT. Protein: CASSARQIMNTEAFF.

This clone appeared a single time. The chain uses TRBV4-3 and TRBJ1-2; 7 nucleotides match TRBD1. Per germline, CDR1 LGHNA and CDR2 YSLEER. V was pared by 4 bases and J by 2 bases, with 7 bases of the junction left unmatched. The CDR3 is 15 residues long. CDR3 region: CASSLRTGVNYGYTF. The DNA of the CDR3 is TGCGCCAGCAGCCTCAGGACAGGCGTCAACTATGGCTACACCTTC.

V usage is TRBV7-9 and J usage is TRBJ2-2; D unresolved. CDR3 length: 14 residues. V lost 2 bases to trimming and J lost 3 bases, with 7 bases between them. CDR1 is SEHNR and CDR2 is FQNEAQ in the germline V gene (reference sequence). In DNA, the CDR3 is TGTGCCAGCAGCTTACCCGGTGACACCGGGGAGCTGTTTTTT. Translated, it gives CASSLPGDTGELFF. The whole variable domain, remainder taken from reference TRBV7-9 and TRBJ2-2, is DTGVSQNPRHKITKRGQNVTFRCDPISEHNRLYWYRQTLGQGPEFLTYFQNEAQLEKSRLLSDRFSAERPKGSFSTLEIQRTEQGDSAMYLCASSLPGDTGELFFGEGSRLTVL.

This clone came up a few times. This chain connects TRBV5-4 to TRBJ1-2, with D perhaps TRBD1 (5 bases). The CDR3 length is 14 residues. Trimming took off 4 bases at V and 8 bases at J, with 18 bases between the two ends. Germline V gene data show CDR1 as SGHNT and CDR2 as YYREEE (reference sequence). The CDR3 region is CASSPPQGREGYTF. For the CDR3, the DNA is TGTGCCAGCAGCCCGCCGCAGGGACGAGAGGGCTACACCTTC. The complete variable domain, with remaining parts taken from reference TRBV5-4 and TRBJ1-2, reads ETGVTQSPTHLIKTRGQQVTLRCSSQSGHNTVSWYQQALGQGPQFIFQYYREEENGRGNFPPRFSGLQFPNYSSELNVNALELDDSALYLCASSPPQGREGYTFGSGTRLTVV.

The rearrangement links TRBV7-8 to TRBJ2-6; D is possibly TRBD1 (5 bases). V gave up 5 bases and J gave up 0 bases, with 11 bases separating them. The germline V gene has CDR1 SGHVS and CDR2 FQNEAQ. The CDR3 covers 16 residues. The DNA for the CDR3 is TGTGCCAGCAGCACACCTAGGGGCTCTGGGGCCAACGTCCTGACTTTC. Translating gives CASSTPRGSGANVLTF.